This T cell receptor (beta chain) was retrieved from a study of Ad26.COV2.S vaccination and SARS-CoV-2 variants. Study-wide background: The donor belonged to the COV1001 Ad26.COV2.S trial arm. Ad26.COV2.S shots went into the muscle once or twice, 56 days apart. Study conclusions and caveats: Recipients of either vaccine or placebo displayed similar breadth of non-spike TCRs. Placebo recipients trailed vaccine recipients in spike-specific TCR breadth.

Libraries were prepared by immunoSEQ multiplex PCR; TCRdb keeps only in-frame clonotypes and omits some of them. There are hundreds of thousands of clones in the sample; approximately 83% occur only once, and nearly 7.5% lies in the top ten. Details on this clone: What it binds is unknown.

CDR1 is SGHVS, CDR2 FQNEAQ, per germline. CDR3 length: 11 residues. V was shortened by 2 bases and J by 2 bases, with 0 bases between the two germline ends. Treatment here: roughly 19 received Ad26.COV2.S at low or high dose, single or two shots; roughly five received placebo; per-sample allocation not given. Day 63 following the first vaccine or placebo injection was when the samples were taken. The sample was peripheral blood, taken in a trial of Ad26.COV2.S vaccine versus placebo. This clonotype was sampled from a person between 18 and 59 years old who received the Ad26.COV2.S COVID-19 vaccine or a placebo. V and J are TRBV7-8 and TRBJ2-5, with D unresolved. The CDR3 DNA follows: TGTGCCAGCAGCTTACAAGAGACCCAGTACTTC. Its protein product is CASSLQETQYF.